The 19 T cell receptor beta chains below all came from one sample that was sequenced in a study of T-cell reconstitution after alpha-beta-depleted transplantation in children. Using unique molecular identifiers, the investigators prepared the TCRbeta library. Using its own MiXCR run on the PCR reads, TCRdb lists one record per CDR3 protein. The sample lists tens of thousands of distinct CDR3 sequences; roughly 15% were seen once. Here the sequenced sample was PBMCs, mostly from graft donor cells, taken 180 days after TCRalphabeta/CD19-depleted stem cell transplant. These receptors originate from a male patient between 2 and 15 years old who had a stem cell transplant for acute lymphoblastic leukemia, so the T cells may come from the graft donor.

The chain has TRBV20-1 and TRBJ2-5; the match to TRBD2 covers 8 bases. J gave up 4 bases and V 1 base, and 2 bases lay outside the gene matches. This CDR3 contains 13 residues. CDR1 and CDR2 from the germline V gene are DFQATT and SNEGSKA (reference sequence). CDR3 protein: CSARAGGTETQYF. Written as DNA, the CDR3 is TGCAGTGCTAGAGCGGGAGGGACAGAGACCCAGTACTTC.

The rearrangement uses TRBV10-3 and TRBJ2-3; the D gene is possibly TRBD2 (5 bases). The CDR3 contains 12 residues. Germline V gives CDR1 ENHRY, CDR2 SYGVKD. The germline V and J ends were trimmed by 0 bases and 10 bases, with 8 bases remaining between them. CDR3 protein: CAISESGRAQYF. In nucleotides, the CDR3 is TGTGCCATCAGTGAGTCCGGGCGGGCGCAGTATTTT.

This clonotype appeared a few times. The genes are TRBV5-6 and TRBJ1-5; tentatively, D is TRBD1 (5 bases). Germline V CDR1 and CDR2: SGHDT, YYEEEE. Trimming left V 3 bases short and J 7 bases short, with 11 bases between. The CDR3 consists of 13 residues. The CDR3 is CASSWEGKQPQHF. CDR3 in DNA: TGTGCCAGCAGCTGGGAGGGGAAGCAGCCCCAGCATTTT.

This clonotype was seen a handful of times. This chain connects TRBV20-1 to TRBJ2-1; D not resolved. V lost 3 bases, J lost 0 bases, and 6 bases lay in between. CDR3 length equals 13 residues. Germline V gene sequence: CDR1 DFQATT, CDR2 SNEGSKA (reference sequence). CDR3 residues: CSASENSYNEQFF. The CDR3 nucleotides read TGCAGTGCTAGTGAGAACTCCTACAATGAGCAGTTCTTC.

This clonotype was detected a few times. The chain recombines TRBV9 with TRBJ1-2, with 7 bases fitting TRBD1. Germline CDR1 is SGDLS and CDR2 is YYNGEE. The trim removed 0 bases at V and 6 bases at J, leaving 2 bases unmatched. The CDR3 contains 13 residues. The CDR3 loop is CASSVGQGNGYTF. CDR3 bases: TGTGCCAGCAGCGTAGGACAGGGTAATGGCTACACCTTC.

This clonotype was recorded once. The V call is TRBV18, the J call TRBJ1-4; D is uncertain. V gave up 3 bases and J gave up 4 bases, with 9 bases separating them. The length of the CDR3 is 14 residues. Looked up from germline, CDR1 is KGHSH and CDR2 is LQKENI. CDR3 sequence: CASSPRVGNEKLFF. For the CDR3, the DNA is TGTGCCAGCTCACCTCGTGTAGGTAATGAAAAACTGTTTTTT.

This clonotype was found a few times. This chain links TRBV6-1 with TRBJ2-3, with D uncertain. Trimming removed 5 bases at V and 5 bases at J, with 11 bases between. Germline values: CDR1 MNHNS, CDR2 SASEGT. The CDR3 loop spans 13 amino acids. CDR3 amino acids: CASSPLPEDTQYF. In DNA form, the CDR3 reads TGTGCCAGCAGTCCACTCCCGGAAGATACGCAGTATTTT.

The genes are TRBV28 and TRBJ2-7; either TRBD1 or TRBD2 may supply D (5 bases each). CDR1 and CDR2 from the germline V gene are MDHEN and SYDVKM. The CDR3 consists of 12 residues. Trimming took 4 bases from V and 6 from J, leaving 10 bases between them. CDR3 DNA: TGTGCCAGCAGTTGGGGGTTTGGCGAGCAGTACTTC. Residues: CASSWGFGEQYF.

The chain carries TRBV12-3 or TRBV12-4 and TRBJ2-2; TRBD1 might be the D (5 bases). The CDR3 runs to 15 residues. The germline V and J ends were trimmed by 3 bases and 3 bases, with 11 bases remaining between them. CDR3 DNA: TGTGCCAGCAGTTTTGTACAGGCGGACACCGGGGAGCTGTTTTTT. Translation: CASSFVQADTGELFF.

This clonotype occurred a few times. V gene TRBV12-3 or TRBV12-4 combines with J gene TRBJ2-7; D may be TRBD1 (6 bases). The CDR3 length is 12 residues. Deletions cut 6 bases from V and 3 bases from J, with 9 bases between. Here the CDR3 reads CASSRQVYEQYF. Here the CDR3 DNA reads TGTGCCAGCAGCAGACAGGTCTACGAGCAGTACTTC.

This clonotype turned up a few times. The chain uses TRBV7-9 and TRBJ2-3; D possibly matches TRBD1 or TRBD2 (5 bases each). Per germline, CDR1 SEHNR and CDR2 FQNEAQ (reference sequence). Trimming left V 4 bases short and J 2 bases short, with 10 bases between. The CDR3 covers 14 residues. This CDR3 is CASSWDGLTDTQYF. The CDR3 DNA sequence: TGTGCCAGCAGCTGGGACGGCCTCACAGATACGCAGTATTTT.

This clonotype was detected only a few times. The genes are TRBV4-3 and TRBJ1-2; D call uncertain. The CDR3 is 17 amino acids. Trimming took 1 base from V and 3 from J, leaving 18 bases between them. Germline V gene lookup returns CDR1 LGHNA and CDR2 YSLEER. The CDR3 DNA reads as TGCGCCAGCAGCCAAGTGCCACCTAAAGACAAGGACTATGGCTACACCTTC. Translation gives CASSQVPPKDKDYGYTF.

The chain is built from TRBV7-2 and TRBJ1-1; tentatively, D is TRBD1 (5 bases). Trimming pared 5 bases from V and 5 bases from J, leaving 12 bases between. The CDR3 contains 13 residues. Germline-derived CDR1 and CDR2 are SGHTA and FQGNSA. The CDR3 spells CASSPGWGTEAFF. The CDR3 coding sequence is TGTGCCAGCAGCCCTGGTTGGGGGACTGAAGCTTTCTTT.

In this sample, this clonotype turned up many times. The CDR3 sequence is CASSPRGSTDTQYF. CDR3 coding DNA: TGTGCCAGCAGCCCCCGGGGGAGCACAGATACGCAGTATTTT. The chain is built from TRBV7-9 and TRBJ2-3, with D tentatively TRBD2 (6 bases). The CDR3 length is 14 residues. Looked up from germline, CDR1 is SEHNR and CDR2 is FQNEAQ (reference sequence). Trimming removed 5 bases from V and 0 bases from J, with 9 bases in between.

This sequence joins TRBV5-1 and TRBJ2-7, with D unresolved. V lost 4 bases and J 0 bases, leaving 2 bases between the germline ends. This CDR3 is 11 amino acids long. Germline CDR1 reads SGHRS; CDR2 reads YFSETQ. CDR3 in DNA: TGCGCCAGCAGCATCTCCTACGAGCAGTACTTC. Translation: CASSISYEQYF.

This clonotype was detected only a few times. The V and J genes are TRBV24-1 and TRBJ2-2; D is unresolved. CDR3 length equals 13 residues. V was shortened by 5 bases and J by 4 bases, with 7 bases between the two germline ends. Per the germline V gene, CDR1 is KGHDR and CDR2 is SFDVKD. CDR3: CATSVRVTGELFF. The CDR3 DNA reads TGTGCCACCAGTGTACGGGTCACCGGGGAGCTGTTTTTT.

V gene TRBV9 combines with J gene TRBJ2-1; TRBD2 matches 9 bases. This CDR3 comprises 19 residues. Losses at the gene ends were 1 base for V and 0 bases for J; bases not matched to a gene: 11. Germline CDR1 SGDLS, CDR2 YYNGEE. The CDR3 here is CASSVSGLAGWSSYNEQFF. CDR3 bases: TGTGCCAGCAGCGTATCGGGGCTAGCGGGGTGGAGCTCCTACAATGAGCAGTTCTTC.

This clonotype was counted a few times. CDR3 bases: TGTGCCAGCAGTTTAATGGGACAGGGTCTGCAAGAGACCCAGTACTTC. It specifies CASSLMGQGLQETQYF. The chain recombines TRBV12-3 or TRBV12-4 with TRBJ2-5; TRBD1 aligns across 9 bases. The V segment lost 2 bases and the J segment 2 bases; nucleotides outside the gene matches: 6. CDR3 length: 16 amino acids.

The chain's CDR3 is CASSPKGGEQYF. CDR3 DNA: TGTGCCAGCAGTCCGAAGGGAGGAGAGCAGTACTTC. This chain uses TRBV2 with TRBJ2-7; D possibly corresponds to TRBD2 (6 bases). Trimming removed 5 bases from V and 7 bases from J, with 12 bases in between. The CDR3 extends over 12 amino acids. In germline, CDR1 is SNHLY, CDR2 FYNNEI.